The sequence of this TCR beta chain was determined in a study of blood T cells in healthy people across ages. Study-wide background: Template switching caught about one barcoded beta molecule for each two T cells.

From germline, CDR1 is MDHEN and CDR2 SYDVKM. Trimming took 2 bases from V and 11 from J, leaving 13 bases between them. This CDR3 comprises 13 residues. The sample holds many counts of this clonotype. No antigen is known for it. With a J-beta primer mix and a sample-barcoded 5' primer, a second PCR ran roughly 6 to 11 cycles. TCRdb used MiXCR to reprocess the 5' RACE reads, holding one entry per CDR3 protein. The data contain hundreds of thousands of distinct CDR3 sequences, 52% of them seen just once; the ten biggest clones take up roughly 12%. Every sample gave at least 6 micrograms of total RNA when it was extracted. Study results and limitations: Versus aged donors, long-lived donors had higher diversity and more naive CD4+ cells. Strong correlation was found linking TCR beta diversity to naive T cell percentage.

Material: blood. The chain has TRBV28 and TRBJ2-1; D is uncertain. The receptor's source is a woman aged 80 or older in good health. The CDR3 DNA is TGTGCCAGCAGTTTACCTCTCGGCACCCAGCAGTTCTTC. Protein product: CASSLPLGTQQFF.